In this sample, the clone carrying this TCR delta chain turned up a few times. TCRdb's protein for this DNA is that of a much larger clone and differs from the translation at residue 13, likely a read error; the protein shown is the DNA translation. These data come from a study of gamma-delta chains in newborns, infants, children. The length of the CDR3 is 16 residues. Germline V gene data show CDR1 as GEAIGNYY and CDR2 as EKD. TCRdb used CATT to re-call clones from the reads. Among some 3,000 delta-chain clones listed, under 1.5% were seen once. The chain employs TRDV2 and TRDJ3; the match to TRDD3 covers 10 bases. Sequencing was performed on blood. This sequence originates from a child who was a newborn, infant or young child, either healthy, febrile or measles-vaccinated (not recorded which). The CDR3, as DNA: TGTGCCTGTGATACTGGGGGATTCCGGGACACCCGACGGATGTTTTTC. This sequence encodes CACDTGGFRDTRRMFF.